The present T cell receptor beta chain was sequenced within a study of control samples from healthy donors and cancer patients. This CDR3 comprises 15 residues. The junction had 2 bases not matched to a gene; V was cut back by 1 base and J by 2 bases. CDR1 is MGHDK and CDR2 is SYGVNS in the germline V gene. The repertoire was sequenced with immunoSEQ multiplex PCR; TCRdb's copy has only in-frame clones and lacks some. The sample consists of approximately 160,000 clones, around 90% of them appearing once. The TCR sequence derives from a woman between 40 and 55 years old in good health. The genes are TRBV25-1 and TRBJ2-3; TRBD2 aligns across 8 bases. Material for sequencing was blood. The CDR3 DNA sequence: TGTGCCAGCAGTGAATGGCGGGGGGACACAGATACGCAGTATTTT. Protein: CASSEWRGDTDTQYF.